One T cell receptor beta chain is described in this entry. The data are from a study of blood T cell repertoires in COVID-19. The wider study: Samples representing acute and convalescent COVID-19 were sourced from the United States, Italy and Spain. The analysed material was cDNA or gDNA that came from T cells, B-cell-depleted T cells, or PBMCs.

The CDR3 is 15 amino acids. The germline V gene encodes CDR1 MDHEN and CDR2 SYDVKM. V dropped 7 bases and J dropped 7; count of bases not matched to a gene: 7. In the authors' workflow: For nucleated cells, counts were estimated from reference gene primer amplification. The repertoire was sequenced with immunoSEQ multiplex PCR; TCRdb's copy has only in-frame clones and lacks some. The D gene and trimming were derived from the DNA, and the V and J assignments and clone size from that table. The sample carries around 360,000 clones, more than 70% recorded once. Seattle patients were enrolled during active infection and followed longitudinally.

The chain joins TRBV28 to TRBJ1-6, with TRBD1 matching over 10 bases. The TCR originated in a woman aged 30 to 39 with COVID-19, enrolled during active disease. Sample: peripheral blood. CDR3 sequence: CASTGGQGRNSPLHF. Written as DNA, the CDR3 is TGTGCCAGCACCGGGGGACAGGGGAGAAATTCACCCCTCCACTTT.